The 19 T cell receptor beta chains given below trace back to one sample, sequenced in a study of cytomegalovirus exposure and HLA in healthy donors. In the PCR, 60 Vbeta and 13 Jbeta primers were used. Here immunoSEQ multiplex PCR was the method, and the copy in TCRdb shows in-frame clones only, minus some. This table holds roughly 200,000 clones, approximately 85% found once. Sequenced material: PBMCs. The receptor source for this set is a woman between 50 and 59 years old in good health and CMV-seronegative.

The J gene is TRBJ2-7, the V gene TRBV5-5, with 9 bases that match TRBD1. The CDR3 covers 14 residues. CDR1 and CDR2 (germline): SGHKS, YYEKEE (reference sequence). V shed 5 bases, J shed 0 bases, and the junction held 3 bases outside the gene matches. CDR3 coding DNA: TGTGCCAGCAGTGTGACAGGGGGCTCCTACGAGCAGTACTTC. Translating it yields CASSVTGGSYEQYF. Supplemented by reference TRBV5-5 and TRBJ2-7, the full variable domain reads DAGVTQSPTHLIKTRGQQVTLRCSPISGHKSVSWYQQVLGQGPQFIFQYYEKEERGRGNFPDRFSARQFPNYSSELNVNALLLGDSALYLCASSVTGGSYEQYFGPGTRLTVT.

The gene calls are TRBV7-3 and TRBJ2-1; D is possibly TRBD2 (6 bases). In germline, CDR1 is SGHTA, CDR2 FQGTGA. Between the trimmed V and J ends, which lost 5 bases and 5 bases, there was a span of 13 bases. The CDR3 length is 14 residues. CDR3: CASSAGTLNNEQFF. CDR3 DNA: TGTGCCAGCAGCGCCGGGACTCTGAACAATGAGCAGTTCTTC.

In this sample, this clone turned up once. V usage is TRBV5-6 and J usage is TRBJ1-1, with 8 positions matching TRBD1. CDR1 and CDR2 (germline): SGHDT, YYEEEE. The CDR3 loop spans 19 amino acids. Trimming cost V 0 bases and J 1 base; bases outside gene matches: 14. This CDR3 reads CASSLGREGWDRKNTEAFF. DNA for the CDR3: TGTGCCAGCAGCTTGGGGCGGGAGGGGTGGGACAGGAAGAACACTGAAGCTTTCTTT.

The chain uses TRBV19 and TRBJ2-7, with 10 bases that match TRBD1. The trim removed 6 bases at V and 4 bases at J, leaving 9 bases unmatched. The CDR3 consists of 15 residues. Looked up from germline, CDR1 is LNHDA and CDR2 is SQIVND (reference sequence). The CDR3 is CASSLPGQGVYEQYF. CDR3 coding DNA: TGTGCCAGTAGCCTCCCCGGACAGGGGGTTTACGAGCAGTACTTC.

In its sample, this clone was seen a few times. The rearrangement uses TRBV6-6 and TRBJ1-2; 8 positions agree with TRBD1. The CDR3 consists of 15 residues. Trimming cost V 6 bases and J 4 bases; bases outside gene matches: 10. CDR1 is MNHNY, CDR2 SVGAGI, per germline (reference sequence). CDR3 bases: TGTGCCAGCAGATCCACAGGGGGTAGCGGCTATGGCTACACCTTC. This sequence encodes CASRSTGGSGYGYTF.

This clone showed up just once. The V and J genes are TRBV5-6 and TRBJ2-2, with a possible D match to TRBD1 (6 bases). V was cut by 0 bases and J by 2 bases, with 14 bases left in between. Per germline, CDR1 SGHDT and CDR2 YYEEEE. This CDR3 has 17 residues. The CDR3 loop reads CASSLGAGTTNTGELFF. The CDR3 DNA sequence: TGTGCCAGCAGCTTGGGGGCCGGGACAACTAACACCGGGGAGCTGTTTTTT.

The chain carries TRBV4-1 and TRBJ2-3, with TRBD2 identical over 9 bases. V shed 0 bases and J 3 bases; nucleotides not matched to a gene: 16. Germline V gene lookup returns CDR1 MGHRA and CDR2 YSYEKL. The CDR3 contains 20 residues. The CDR3 nucleotides read TGCGCCAGCAGCCAAGATGGAACTAGCGGGCCAGTGGTTGGGACAGATACGCAGTATTTT. Translated: CASSQDGTSGPVVGTDTQYF.

The CDR3 region is CASSPSGLSDLNEQFF. The DNA of the CDR3 is TGTGCCAGCAGCCCATCGGGACTTTCGGATCTTAATGAGCAGTTCTTC. The rearrangement links TRBV13 to TRBJ2-1; TRBD2 is a possible D gene (6 bases). The CDR3 spans 16 residues. Per germline, CDR1 PRHDT and CDR2 FYEKMQ (reference sequence). V gave up 5 bases and J gave up 7 bases, with 21 bases separating them.

Remarks on this clone: Other DNA sequences of this sample code for an identical CDR3. CDR3 nucleotides: TGTGCCAGCAGCCCATCATACAATGAGCAGTTCTTC. Its protein product is CASSPSYNEQFF. The chain carries TRBV7-2 and TRBJ2-1; D remains unclear. The CDR3 contains 12 residues. Germline CDR1 SGHTA, CDR2 FQGNSA. Trimming removed 5 bases at V and 4 bases at J, with 6 bases between.

The rearrangement links TRBV7-2 to TRBJ2-5; 12 bases agree with TRBD1. Germline V gives CDR1 SGHTA, CDR2 FQGNSA. Trimming took 8 bases from V and 5 from J; bases not matched to a gene: 15. The CDR3 totals 17 residues. The DNA for the CDR3 is TGTGCCAGCCGACCAACCGGGACAGGGGGCCTGGGGGAGACCCAGTACTTC. It is translated as CASRPTGTGGLGETQYF.

The chain combines TRBV4-3 with TRBJ1-2; 7 positions match TRBD1. Per the germline V gene, CDR1 is LGHNA and CDR2 is YSLEER. The J segment lost 4 bases and the V segment lost 2 bases, leaving 10 bases of the junction unmatched. The CDR3 runs to 16 residues. CDR3 protein: CASSQRNGQAGYGYTF. The DNA for the CDR3 is TGCGCCAGCAGCCAACGAAACGGACAGGCGGGCTATGGCTACACCTTC.

The J gene is TRBJ2-7, the V gene TRBV6-5, with TRBD1 matching 7 bases. The V gene end was trimmed by 8 bases and the J gene end by 1 base; junction bases not matched to a gene: 8. This CDR3 spans 14 amino acids. In germline, CDR1 is MNHEY, CDR2 SVGAGI. CDR3 amino acids: CASGRDSPSYEQYF. DNA for the CDR3: TGTGCCAGCGGCCGGGACAGTCCTTCCTACGAGCAGTACTTC.

The chain links TRBV5-5 to TRBJ2-2, with D perhaps matching TRBD1 (5 bases). There are 17 residues in the CDR3. The V end was cut by 3 bases, the J end by 0 bases, with 15 bases between. From germline, CDR1 is SGHKS and CDR2 YYEKEE (reference sequence). The CDR3 nucleotides are TGTGCCAGCAGCTGGGGCCTTCTAGGGGCGAACACCGGGGAGCTGTTTTTT. It specifies CASSWGLLGANTGELFF.

This chain joins TRBV7-3 and TRBJ1-2, with a possible D match to TRBD1 (6 bases). CDR1 and CDR2 (germline): SGHTA, FQGTGA. V dropped 5 bases and J dropped 0 bases, with 13 bases sitting between them. This CDR3 is built from 15 residues. CDR3 nucleotide sequence: TGTGCCAGCAGCGCCACAGGGTCCCCTAACTATGGCTACACCTTC. Protein: CASSATGSPNYGYTF.

The chain uses TRBV5-4 and TRBJ2-3, with D perhaps TRBD1 (6 bases). Germline-derived CDR1 and CDR2 are SGHNT and YYREEE (reference sequence). This CDR3 has 14 residues. With 2 bases removed from V and 1 base from J, the gap between germline ends came to 8 bases. CDR3 nucleotides: TGTGCCAGCAGCTTTAACAGGGGCACAGATACGCAGTATTTT. Its protein is CASSFNRGTDTQYF.

In this sample, this clone turned up once. V usage is TRBV19 and J usage is TRBJ1-5, with D uncertain. The germline gives CDR1 LNHDA, CDR2 SQIVND (reference sequence). The CDR3 extends over 17 amino acids. The V and J ends lost 3 bases and 0 bases respectively, with 15 bases between them. The CDR3 sequence is CASSMKSGVNSNQPQHF. CDR3 coding DNA: TGTGCCAGTAGTATGAAGTCCGGGGTAAATAGCAATCAGCCCCAGCATTTT. Full variable domain (missing parts from reference TRBV19 and TRBJ1-5): DGGITQSPKYLFRKEGQNVTLSCEQNLNHDAMYWYRQDPGQGLRLIYYSQIVNDFQKGDIAEGYSVSREKKESFPLTVTSAQKNPTAFYLCASSMKSGVNSNQPQHFGDGTRLSIL.

The table lists this clone with a count of one. The V call is TRBV2, the J call TRBJ1-5, with no clear D. CDR1 and CDR2 from the germline V gene are SNHLY and FYNNEI. V lost 8 bases to trimming and J lost 2 bases, with 13 bases between them. The CDR3 loop spans 14 amino acids. The CDR3 spells CASSISGGNQPQHF. CDR3 nucleotide sequence: TGTGCCAGCTCAATCTCAGGTGGCAATCAGCCCCAGCATTTT.

The gene calls are TRBV29-1 and TRBJ2-2; 8 nucleotides match TRBD2. Germline V gene data show CDR1 as SQVTM and CDR2 as ANQGSEA. The CDR3 loop spans 15 amino acids. CDR3 residues: CSGARGLGNTGELFF. DNA of the CDR3: TGCAGTGGAGCGCGGGGACTAGGCAACACCGGGGAGCTGTTTTTT.

This chain uses TRBV4-1 with TRBJ2-7; TRBD2 aligns across 9 bases. V dropped 1 base and J dropped 4; count of bases not matched to a gene: 5. Germline V gene sequence: CDR1 MGHRA, CDR2 YSYEKL. CDR3 length: 15 amino acids. CDR3 DNA: TGCGCCAGCAGCCAAGGGGTAGCGGGAGTTTACGAGCAGTACTTC. Its translation: CASSQGVAGVYEQYF.